The next 18 T cell receptor beta chains were all read from a single sample in a study of PD-1 blockade in classical Hodgkin lymphoma. Time point described: cycle 4 day 1 (C4D1), after 6 weeks of nivolumab. The patients all showed relapse after autologous stem cell transplantation, while their brentuximab vedotin exposure varied. Method: immunoSEQ multiplex PCR; TCRdb's copy keeps in-frame clones and lacks some. In the table there are 96,000 or so clones, about 92% of which are singletons. Material: peripheral blood mononuclear cells (PBMCs), obtained before the fourth cycle of nivolumab. These receptors all come from a human donor with classical Hodgkin lymphoma.

This clone was counted once. This sequence joins TRBV6-5 and TRBJ1-6; D unresolved. V was shortened by 8 bases and J by 0 bases, with 8 bases between the two germline ends. Looked up from germline, CDR1 is MNHEY and CDR2 is SVGAGI. This CDR3 has 14 amino acids. CDR3 amino acids: CASQRSSYNSPLHF. The CDR3, as DNA: TGTGCCAGCCAACGGAGCTCCTATAATTCACCCCTCCACTTT.

This clone was found once. The sample has other DNA sequences that encode this CDR3 too. The chain has TRBV29-1 and TRBJ1-1; D gene uncertain. The V gene lost 4 bases and the J gene lost 5 bases, with 14 bases spanning the gap. The V gene's germline CDR1 is SQVTM and CDR2 ANQGSEA. CDR3 length: 13 residues. This CDR3 is CSVGTSLGTEAFF. The CDR3 coding sequence is TGCAGCGTTGGTACTAGCCTCGGGACTGAAGCTTTCTTT. Supplemented by reference TRBV29-1 and TRBJ1-1, the full variable domain reads SAVISQKPSRDICQRGTSLTIQCQVDSQVTMMFWYRQQPGQSLTLIATANQGSEATYESGFVIDKFPISRPNLTFSTLTVSNMSPEDSSIYLCSVGTSLGTEAFFGQGTRLTVV.

This rearrangement joins TRBV30 to TRBJ2-7; no clear D gene. The CDR3 has 12 amino acids. The ends were cut back, 0 bases at V and 3 bases at J, with 6 bases in the middle. Germline lookup yields CDR1 GTSNPN and CDR2 SVGIG (reference sequence). The CDR3 bases are TGTGCCTGGAGTGTCTCGAACTACGAGCAGTACTTC. Residues: CAWSVSNYEQYF.

CDR3 loop: CASSLESLRTEAFF. The CDR3 bases are TGCGCCAGCAGCTTGGAGTCGTTACGCACTGAAGCTTTCTTT. The chain combines TRBV5-1 with TRBJ1-1; D not certain. V was clipped by 0 bases and J by 4 bases, with 10 bases between them. Germline loops: CDR1 SGHRS, CDR2 YFSETQ. This CDR3 spans 14 amino acids.

V usage is TRBV28 and J usage is TRBJ1-4; D perhaps matches TRBD1 (5 bases). This CDR3 comprises 15 residues. The germline V gene has CDR1 MDHEN and CDR2 SYDVKM. V was cut by 5 bases and J by 4 bases, with 14 bases left in between. CDR3 region: CASSPIGGGNEKLFF. The CDR3 bases are TGTGCCAGCAGTCCGATCGGGGGGGGTAATGAAAAACTGTTTTTT.

The chain recombines TRBV28 with TRBJ2-1; the match to TRBD2 covers 9 bases. With V trimmed by 2 bases and J by 5 bases, 4 bases remained unmatched. This CDR3 region has 15 residues. Germline V gene sequence: CDR1 MDHEN, CDR2 SYDVKM. The CDR3 region has the DNA TGTGCCAGCAGTTTAGTGGGACTAGCCGACAATGAGCAGTTCTTC. Translation: CASSLVGLADNEQFF.

The gene calls are TRBV9 and TRBJ1-3; no reliable D call. With 4 bases removed from V and 0 bases from J, the gap between germline ends came to 5 bases. Germline CDR1 reads SGDLS; CDR2 reads YYNGEE. The CDR3 covers 13 residues. In nucleotides, the CDR3 is TGTGCCAGCAGCCCACACTCTGGAAACACCATATATTTT. This encodes CASSPHSGNTIYF.

The V call is TRBV7-6, the J call TRBJ2-2; weak D call: TRBD2 (6 bases). The V gene lost 5 bases and the J gene lost 6 bases, with 16 bases spanning the gap. CDR3 length: 15 amino acids. Germline V CDR1 and CDR2: SGHVS, FNYEAQ. CDR3 loop: CASSASTSSAGELFF. In DNA, the CDR3 is TGTGCCAGCAGCGCCTCTACTAGCAGCGCCGGGGAGCTGTTTTTT.

The V gene is TRBV11-2, the J gene TRBJ1-2; TRBD1 aligns across 7 bases. In germline, CDR1 is SGHAT, CDR2 FQNNGV. The junction had 6 bases not matched to a gene; V was cut back by 5 bases and J by 0 bases. The CDR3 has 15 residues. The CDR3 bases are TGTGCCAGCAGCGGCCACAGGGGAACTAACTATGGCTACACCTTC. It codes for CASSGHRGTNYGYTF.

The rearrangement joins TRBV2 to TRBJ2-1; TRBD2 matches at 11 bases. CDR1 is SNHLY, CDR2 FYNNEI, per germline. Losses at the gene ends were 4 bases for V and 8 bases for J; bases not matched to a gene: 10. The CDR3 covers 16 residues. CDR3 nucleotide sequence: TGTGCCAGCAGTGGCCGTACTAGCGGGAGTAGAGATGAGCAGTTCTTC. Translated: CASSGRTSGSRDEQFF.

This chain links TRBV27 with TRBJ2-7; TRBD2 aligns across 14 bases. V trimming: 5 bases; J trimming: 7 bases; junction bases outside the gene matches: 7. Germline V lookup: CDR1 MNHEY, CDR2 SMNVEV (reference sequence). This CDR3 has 15 residues. CDR3 nucleotides: TGTGCCAGCAGTGCTGGGACTAGCGGGAGAAGGGAGCAGTACTTC. Its protein product is CASSAGTSGRREQYF.

The chain combines TRBV2 with TRBJ2-5, with D perhaps matching TRBD1 (6 bases). Germline V CDR1 and CDR2: SNHLY, FYNNEI. Between the trimmed V and J ends, which lost 7 bases and 2 bases, there was a span of 17 bases. This CDR3 spans 15 amino acids. The CDR3 DNA reads TGTGCCAGCAACGAAGGGACAAATTCTCAAGAGACCCAGTACTTC. Amino acid sequence: CASNEGTNSQETQYF.

J is TRBJ1-5 and V is TRBV28; the D is unclear. V was shortened by 4 bases and J by 4 bases, with 11 bases between the two germline ends. This CDR3 has 14 residues. Germline V gives CDR1 MDHEN, CDR2 SYDVKM. In DNA, the CDR3 is TGTGCCAGCAGTTATGGGGTAGTAAATCAGCCCCAGCATTTT. Protein product: CASSYGVVNQPQHF.

The CDR3 loop is CAWSNSSEQYF. CDR3 nucleotides: TGTGCCTGGAGTAATTCTTCCGAGCAGTACTTC. The chain has TRBV30 and TRBJ2-7; no reliable D call. Deletions cut 2 bases from V and 6 bases from J, with 8 bases between. Germline V gives CDR1 GTSNPN, CDR2 SVGIG (reference sequence). The CDR3 runs 11 residues.

This clone turned up a few times. The CDR3 DNA reads TGTGCCAGCAGCGCCCGTGGCCCAACGGACCTTATCTCTGGAAACACCATATATTTT. Protein: CASSARGPTDLISGNTIYF. The gene calls are TRBV9 and TRBJ1-3, with D uncertain. CDR1 SGDLS and CDR2 YYNGEE come from the germline V gene. This CDR3 spans 19 amino acids. V was clipped by 3 bases and J by 0 bases, with 22 bases between them.

This sequence joins TRBV19 and TRBJ1-1; the D is unclear. V gave up 4 bases and J gave up 6 bases, with 9 bases separating them. Germline CDR1 LNHDA, CDR2 SQIVND (reference sequence). The CDR3 spans 12 residues. The CDR3 spells CASSRRVAEAFF. The CDR3 nucleotides are TGTGCCAGTAGTAGAAGGGTGGCTGAAGCTTTCTTT. Based on the CDR3 plus reference TRBV19 and TRBJ1-1, the full variable domain is DGGITQSPKYLFRKEGQNVTLSCEQNLNHDAMYWYRQDPGQGLRLIYYSQIVNDFQKGDIAEGYSVSREKKESFPLTVTSAQKNPTAFYLCASSRRVAEAFFGQGTRLTVV.

This clone has just one count. The chain links TRBV29-1 to TRBJ2-7; 8 bases fit TRBD1. The CDR3 consists of 14 residues. J lost 7 bases, V lost 1 base, and 9 bases had no gene match. Germline V gene lookup returns CDR1 SQVTM and CDR2 ANQGSEA. The CDR3 reads CSVEAPGGWKEQYF. CDR3 DNA sequence: TGCAGCGTTGAAGCGCCAGGGGGCTGGAAGGAGCAGTACTTC.

In its sample, this clone was seen a few times. This sequence joins TRBV11-3 and TRBJ2-1; D unclear. The V end lost 0 bases, the J end lost 9 bases, and 18 bases lay between the germline ends. This CDR3 is 16 amino acids long. Germline V CDR1 and CDR2: SGHNT, YENEEA. The CDR3: CASSLDISTPLGEQFF. As DNA, the CDR3 is TGTGCCAGCAGCTTAGATATTTCTACCCCTCTGGGTGAGCAGTTCTTC.